Listed below are T cell receptor beta chains from one sample, sequenced in a study of cytomegalovirus exposure and HLA in healthy donors. Here immunoSEQ multiplex PCR was the method, and the copy in TCRdb shows in-frame clones only, minus some. The data hold some 98,000 clones, with roughly 81% observed a single time. What was sequenced was PBMCs. The receptors shown here come from a man in his forties or fifties in good health and CMV-seronegative. CDR3s include the opening cysteine and the closing phenylalanine or tryptophan. D genes are given only for firm matches. Size tells how often a clone was seen (once, few, many) or the class of an expanded clone, and some rows leave it out.

J gene	V gene	clone size	D gene	CDR3 protein	CDR3 DNA
TRBJ2-3	TRBV10-1	NA	TRBD2	CASSETGLAGGPNTQYF	TGCGCCAGCAGTGAAACCGGACTAGCGGGGGGGCCAAATACGCAGTATTTT
TRBJ1-6	TRBV28	NA	NA	CASGGGSTYNSPLHF	TGTGCCAGTGGGGGGGGCAGCACCTATAATTCACCCCTCCACTTT
TRBJ2-7	TRBV25-1	NA	NA	CASSESRGPTEQYF	TGTGCCAGCAGTGAATCCCGAGGCCCGACCGAGCAGTACTTC
TRBJ2-3	TRBV13	NA	NA	CASSLEIELHTQYF	TGTGCCAGCAGCCTCGAGATTGAGCTTCATACGCAGTATTTT
TRBJ1-5	TRBV27	once	TRBD1	CASSPDRVRQPQHF	TGTGCCAGCAGTCCAGACAGGGTCCGGCAGCCCCAGCATTTT
TRBJ2-3	TRBV19	NA	TRBD1	CASSIEGAGTDTQYF	TGTGCCAGTAGTATCGAGGGGGCGGGCACAGATACGCAGTATTTT
TRBJ1-3	TRBV25-1	few	TRBD1	CASSAAQGGKTGNTIYF	TGTGCCAGCAGTGCCGCACAGGGGGGAAAGACTGGAAACACCATATATTTT
TRBJ1-1	TRBV5-4	NA	NA	CASSLAAMNTEAFF	TGTGCCAGCAGCTTAGCGGCAATGAACACTGAAGCTTTCTTT
TRBJ2-7	TRBV29-1	once	TRBD1	CSVQGDSYEQYF	TGCAGCGTTCAGGGGGATAGCTACGAGCAGTACTTC
TRBJ1-2	TRBV7-2	NA	TRBD1	CASSLVLYRGASYGYTF	TGTGCCAGCAGCTTAGTCCTCTACAGGGGCGCGAGCTATGGCTACACCTTC
TRBJ1-1	TRBV5-4	NA	NA	CASSLTVNTEAFF	TGTGCCAGCAGCCTAACGGTGAACACTGAAGCTTTCTTT
TRBJ2-3	TRBV7-9	NA	NA	CASSPPSARADTQYF	TGTGCCAGCAGCCCCCCTAGCGCTCGGGCAGATACGCAGTATTTT
TRBJ1-3	TRBV4-2	NA	NA	CASSQEIAGNTIYF	TGTGCCAGCAGCCAAGAAATAGCAGGAAACACCATATATTTT
TRBJ2-1	TRBV5-8	NA	TRBD1	CASSPGTGVYNEQFF	TGTGCCAGCAGCCCCGGGACAGGGGTATACAATGAGCAGTTCTTC
TRBJ1-1	TRBV6-1	NA	TRBD1	CATDRVIAFF	TGTGCCACGGACAGGGTAATAGCTTTCTTT
TRBJ2-7	TRBV7-9	NA	TRBD1	CASSLGSRGLYEQYF	TGTGCCAGCAGCTTAGGTTCGAGGGGGCTCTACGAGCAGTACTTC
TRBJ2-2	TRBV5-4	NA	NA	CASSSSGGTGELFF	TGTGCCAGCAGCTCTTCAGGAGGAACCGGGGAGCTGTTTTTT
TRBJ2-1	TRBV11-2	once	TRBD1	CASSTIRDRVYNEQFF	TGTGCCAGCAGCACCATTCGGGACAGGGTTTACAATGAGCAGTTCTTC
TRBJ1-2	TRBV28	once	TRBD1	CASSLSRAETGFNYGYTF	TGTGCCAGCAGTTTATCACGGGCGGAGACAGGGTTTAACTATGGCTACACCTTC
TRBJ1-1	TRBV10-3	NA	TRBD1	CAISPGTGITEAFF	TGTGCCATCAGTCCCGGGACAGGGATAACTGAAGCTTTCTTT
TRBJ2-7	TRBV4-1	NA	TRBD1	CASSQDRDRGNLNYEQYF	TGCGCCAGCAGCCAAGATCGGGACAGGGGGAACCTTAACTACGAGCAGTACTTC
TRBJ2-3	TRBV18	once	TRBD2	CASSPLAAGADTQYF	TGTGCCAGCTCTCCCCTTGCAGCGGGGGCAGATACGCAGTATTTT
TRBJ2-5	TRBV6-1	NA	NA	CASRKQGIETQYF	TGTGCCAGCAGAAAGCAGGGTATTGAGACCCAGTACTTC
TRBJ2-5	TRBV5-6	NA	TRBD2	CASSRRGGNQETQYF	TGTGCCAGCAGCCGCCGGGGGGGGAACCAAGAGACCCAGTACTTC
TRBJ1-1	TRBV5-4	NA	TRBD1	CASSSTGVWTEAFF	TGTGCCAGCAGCTCGACAGGGGTTTGGACTGAAGCTTTCTTT
TRBJ1-1	TRBV6-1	few	NA	CASSPFHNPNTEAFF	TGTGCCAGCAGCCCATTCCACAACCCTAACACTGAAGCTTTCTTT
TRBJ1-2	TRBV6-1	few	TRBD1	CASTQDRVYGYTF	TGTGCCAGCACCCAAGACAGGGTCTATGGCTACACCTTC
TRBJ1-4	TRBV25-1	few	TRBD1	CASSAHRTGGEKLFF	TGTGCCAGCAGTGCCCACCGGACAGGGGGGGAAAAACTGTTTTTT
TRBJ1-2	TRBV7-8	NA	NA	CASSLNGQPTYGYTF	TGTGCCAGCAGCTTAAATGGGCAACCGACCTATGGCTACACCTTC
TRBJ2-7	TRBV15	NA	NA	CATSRGHSPNEQYF	TGTGCCACCAGCAGGGGACACTCACCTAACGAGCAGTACTTC
TRBJ1-3	TRBV18	once	TRBD1	CASSPNRGVSGNTIYF	TGTGCCAGCTCACCTAACAGGGGTGTCTCTGGAAACACCATATATTTT
TRBJ1-4	TRBV7-8	NA	TRBD1	CASSLDTGGNEKLFF	TGTGCCAGCAGCTTAGATACAGGGGGAAATGAAAAACTGTTTTTT
TRBJ2-2	TRBV6-4	NA	NA	CASRRSANTGELFF	TGTGCCAGCAGAAGGAGCGCGAACACCGGGGAGCTGTTTTTT
TRBJ1-1	TRBV5-6	NA	NA	CASSPAYTANSEAFF	TGTGCCAGCAGCCCGGCGTACACGGCAAACAGTGAAGCTTTCTTT
TRBJ1-2	TRBV18	few	TRBD1	CASSGQGSGYTF	TGTGCCAGCTCGGGACAGGGCAGTGGCTACACCTTC
TRBJ2-5	TRBV7-3	NA	NA	CASSLGGYQETQYF	TGTGCCAGCAGCTTAGGAGGGTACCAAGAGACCCAGTACTTC
TRBJ2-1	TRBV15	NA	NA	CATSRDFIQGGVYNEQFF	TGTGCCACCAGCAGAGATTTTATACAGGGAGGGGTCTACAATGAGCAGTTCTTC
TRBJ2-7	TRBV6-5	NA	TRBD1	CASRFRDRGSYEQYF	TGTGCCAGCAGATTCCGGGACAGGGGGTCCTACGAGCAGTACTTC
TRBJ2-2	TRBV5-4	NA	NA	CASSLTGGNTGELFF	TGTGCCAGCAGCTTGACCGGGGGGAACACCGGGGAGCTGTTTTTT
TRBJ1-4	TRBV5-4	NA	TRBD1	CASSTTGGLNEKLFF	TGTGCCAGCTCCACGACAGGGGGCTTGAATGAAAAACTGTTTTTT
TRBJ1-3	TRBV5-5	few	NA	CASSRYRSSGNTIYF	TGTGCCAGCAGCCGCTACAGGTCTTCTGGAAACACCATATATTTT
TRBJ2-7	TRBV7-9	NA	NA	CASSPTVPYEQYF	TGTGCCAGCAGCCCTACAGTTCCCTACGAGCAGTACTTC
TRBJ2-7	TRBV7-2	NA	NA	CASSREGGPNYEQYF	TGTGCCAGCAGCCGAGAGGGCGGGCCTAACTACGAGCAGTACTTC
TRBJ1-4	TRBV9	NA	NA	CASSAPGLNELFF	TGTGCCAGCAGCGCCCCTGGGCTGAACGAACTGTTTTTT
TRBJ2-7	TRBV6-5	NA	TRBD1	CASSYAGTAMSGQYF	TGTGCCAGCAGTTACGCCGGGACAGCCATGTCGGGGCAGTACTTC
TRBJ1-1	TRBV19	NA	NA	CASRTPGQSTEAFF	TGTGCCAGTAGAACCCCAGGGCAGAGCACTGAAGCTTTCTTT
TRBJ2-7	TRBV6-5	NA	TRBD1	CASSYDRGQSHEQYF	TGTGCCAGCAGTTATGACAGGGGGCAAAGCCACGAGCAGTACTTC
TRBJ1-5	TRBV23-1	NA	TRBD1	CARGGEGQPQHF	TGCGCCAGAGGGGGCGAGGGTCAGCCCCAGCATTTT
TRBJ1-1	TRBV10-3	NA	TRBD1	CAITTGQGYTEAFF	TGTGCCATCACTACGGGACAGGGGTACACTGAAGCTTTCTTT
TRBJ2-2	TRBV11-2	NA	NA	CASSSVGVRELFF	TGTGCCAGCAGCTCCGTCGGGGTACGGGAGCTGTTTTTT
TRBJ1-1	TRBV18	NA	NA	CASSLFELSNTEAFF	TGTGCCAGCTCCTTATTCGAGCTGTCGAACACTGAAGCTTTCTTT
TRBJ2-7	TRBV5-1	NA	TRBD2	CASSPGLAGGPWEQYF	TGCGCCAGCAGCCCGGGACTAGCGGGGGGGCCATGGGAGCAGTACTTC
TRBJ1-1	TRBV18	NA	NA	CASSPSQGGTEAFF	TGTGCCAGCTCACCCTCACAGGGAGGGACTGAAGCTTTCTTT
TRBJ2-7	TRBV5-6	NA	NA	CASSIFLGTLLGQYF	TGTGCCAGCAGCATCTTTCTGGGGACACTCCTTGGTCAGTACTTC
TRBJ2-7	TRBV5-6	NA	TRBD1	CASSLGTGWGQRTYEQYF	TGTGCCAGCAGCTTGGGGACAGGTTGGGGGCAACGCACCTACGAGCAGTACTTC
TRBJ1-5	TRBV10-3	NA	NA	CAISEGREGNQPQHF	TGTGCCATCAGTGAGGGACGGGAGGGCAATCAGCCCCAGCATTTT
TRBJ1-2	TRBV27	NA	TRBD1	CASSLMGTGTGYGYTF	TGTGCCAGCAGTTTAATGGGGACAGGGACGGGGTATGGCTACACCTTC
TRBJ1-1	TRBV4-3	NA	TRBD1	CASSYRQGTEAFF	TGCGCCAGCAGCTATCGACAGGGCACTGAAGCTTTCTTT
TRBJ1-5	TRBV4-1	NA	TRBD1	CASSQYRDSSSNQPQHF	TGCGCCAGCAGCCAGTACCGGGACAGCTCTAGCAATCAGCCCCAGCATTTT
TRBJ1-5	TRBV4-3	few	NA	CASSQALLNQPQHF	TGCGCCAGCAGCCAGGCCCTTTTGAATCAGCCCCAGCATTTT